This TCR beta chain appears in the sequencing data of a study of T cell repertoires in cytomegalovirus infection (dated by TCRdb to the late 2010s). Some background on the complete study: The peptide stimulations were aimed at well-studied HLA-B-restricted epitopes as well as recently identified HLA-C-restricted CMV epitopes, whose presentation resists viral immunomodulation. The HLA type of each donor mattered for the analysis, because public TCR beta signatures pointed to carriage of CMV infection along with the matching HLA type. Paper-wide results and their limitations: In both this cohort and an independent roughly 360-donor cohort, the cumulative frequency of public TCR beta family members distinguished carriers of CMV infection plus the relevant HLA type. In the ex vivo response, HLA-C-restricted CMV-specific TCR beta clonotypes were dominant, and in two of eight donors the single most frequent clonotype came from this HLA-C-restricted group.

Interpreted using the paper, the treatment or condition label stands for: in vitro stimulation with specific CMV peptide epitopes to enrich CMV-specific T cells. Details on this clonotype: Its antigen remains unidentified. No quality values exist for individual bases; no much larger clone is one base distant.

Sequencing relied on an Illumina HiSeq 1500. The raw public reads went through TCRdb reprocessing: fastp at Q25, MiXCR clone calling, in-frame beta chains kept. Each CDR3 protein appears once, grouped with its most common genes and DNA. This sample holds approximately 910,000 distinct CDR3 sequences; around 32% were observed only once. The ten top clones hold around an eighth of the sample. Looking up the germline V gene yields CDR1 SGHTA and CDR2 FQGTGA. V is cut by 4 bases and J by 0 bases, and the space between the germline ends is 13 bases. The CDR3, from cysteine to phenylalanine, totals 16 residues. Here the CDR3 DNA is all that survives: 48 bases in frame from base 1.

This receptor was obtained from a human donor in good health (CMV status not recorded). Some clones in this sample may be carry-over from other donors' samples. Sequenced here: cultured CD8+ T cells from PBMCs, sampled from culture after CMV antigen stimulation. This chain is built from TRBV7-3 and TRBJ1-5; perhaps TRBD1 is the D gene, with 6 bases matching. The bases read TGTGCCAGCAGCTCAAGGACAGCAAATAGCAATCAGCCCCAGCATTTT. Its translation is CASSSRTANSNQPQHF.